These T cell receptor beta chains were read from a single sample in a study of T-cell memory formation after mild COVID-19. MiXCR was run by TCRdb on the 5' RACE reads, yielding one entry per CDR3 protein. The sample includes about 560,000 distinct CDR3 sequences, roughly 17% of them seen just once. The sample was PBMCs or a T cell subset sorted from them (not recorded which). These receptor sequences come from an adult woman who had mild COVID-19 (a few samples of this study predate the infection). Cell type and time point are not known. Both conserved end residues are part of each CDR3. D genes are given only for firm matches. Clone size is shown for a subset of rows, as once, few, many or a class of expanded clone.

NA | TRBD2 | TRBV20-1 | 12 | CSVAGGFYEQYF
NA | TRBD1 | TRBV5-5 | 16 | CASSWGGQGGNQPQHF
NA | NA | TRBV5-4 | 13 | CASSLAGRAEQYF
NA | NA | TRBV20-1 | 11 | CSARGAGSNTF
few | TRBD1 | TRBV5-6 | 16 | CASSSRDRGSNQPQHF
NA | NA | TRBV24-1 | 16 | CATSDQTRTRGDTQYF
many | NA | TRBV5-5 | 12 | CASSFQGTEAFF
few | NA | TRBV14 | 12 | CASSQDPHEQYF
many | NA | TRBV7-3 | 11 | CASGRAGELFF
NA | TRBD2 | TRBV27 | 15 | CASGKRTSGSYEQYF
NA | TRBD2 | TRBV29-1 | 17 | CSVRTPEEGTTTNEQFF
NA | NA | TRBV30 | 16 | CAWSAPQPPFNEKLFF
NA | NA | TRBV5-1 | 16 | CASSAQPDTSTDTQYF
few | TRBD2 | TRBV12-3/TRBV12-4 | 16 | CASSLQGLAVPGELFF
few | TRBD2 | TRBV11-3 | 16 | CASSFGGTRNTGELFF
NA | TRBD1 | TRBV18 | 16 | CASSPPGQGTYNEQFF
few | TRBD2 | TRBV18 | 13 | CASSPGGTNIQYF
NA | NA | TRBV5-4 | 14 | CASSLPSAAYGYTF
few | NA | TRBV12-3/TRBV12-4 | 11 | CASSTLGRKHF
NA | TRBD2 | TRBV12-3/TRBV12-4 | 19 | CASSLALRPGLGTYNEQFF
few | NA | TRBV25-1 | 14 | CASSTGDSIYEQYF
NA | NA | TRBV6-5 | 14 | CASSLDRTTGELFF
many | NA | TRBV12-3/TRBV12-4 | 15 | CASSLMATNTDTQYF
few | NA | TRBV15 | 16 | CATSREWGRATDTQYF
few | NA | TRBV5-6 | 15 | CASSIRPGGNQPQHF
NA | NA | TRBV7-2 | 15 | CASSLGQEHRRAQYF
NA | NA | TRBV27 | 15 | CASSLAGVGDTEAFF
many | NA | TRBV7-9 | 16 | CASRPGTRREFTEAFF
NA | TRBD1 | TRBV29-1 | 14 | CSVEGGQGSYEQYF
NA | TRBD1 | TRBV3-1 | 15 | CASSQDLGQALPQHF
many | NA | TRBV7-9 | 13 | CASTRGARGEQYF
few | TRBD2 | TRBV11-2 | 14 | CATSSGVIYNEQFF
NA | NA | TRBV3-1 | 15 | CASSQVRTPLGGYTF
few | NA | TRBV7-6 | 15 | CASRKTGSTNEKLFF
NA | NA | TRBV12-3/TRBV12-4 | 13 | CASSLGPVLPAFF
NA | NA | TRBV11-1 | 17 | CASSSTSNGINTGELFF
NA | NA | TRBV4-2 | 14 | CASSQRVGTDTQYF
few | NA | TRBV27 | 17 | CASSSGYYAAATPEAFF
NA | TRBD1 | TRBV9 | 16 | CASSVGGQGIYNEQFF
few | NA | TRBV25-1 | 15 | CASSASGSYNSPLHF
NA | NA | TRBV29-1 | 17 | CSVRLAAGVGGNYGYTF
NA | NA | TRBV6-5 | 15 | CASSHNGGRDDTQYF
NA | TRBD1 | TRBV19 | 14 | CASTPGTGPYEQYF
NA | TRBD2 | TRBV6-2/TRBV6-3 | 18 | CASSGHSGSRRGYNEQFF
few | NA | TRBV7-8 | 17 | CASSLEGLGPSNYGYTF
NA | NA | TRBV6-2/TRBV6-3 | 15 | CASSGAGSSAETQYF
many | NA | TRBV6-5 | 11 | CASINSQPQHF
NA | NA | TRBV19 | 14 | CASSPLALKGEQYF
few | TRBD1 | TRBV4-1 | 16 | CASSAGQGLNTGELFF